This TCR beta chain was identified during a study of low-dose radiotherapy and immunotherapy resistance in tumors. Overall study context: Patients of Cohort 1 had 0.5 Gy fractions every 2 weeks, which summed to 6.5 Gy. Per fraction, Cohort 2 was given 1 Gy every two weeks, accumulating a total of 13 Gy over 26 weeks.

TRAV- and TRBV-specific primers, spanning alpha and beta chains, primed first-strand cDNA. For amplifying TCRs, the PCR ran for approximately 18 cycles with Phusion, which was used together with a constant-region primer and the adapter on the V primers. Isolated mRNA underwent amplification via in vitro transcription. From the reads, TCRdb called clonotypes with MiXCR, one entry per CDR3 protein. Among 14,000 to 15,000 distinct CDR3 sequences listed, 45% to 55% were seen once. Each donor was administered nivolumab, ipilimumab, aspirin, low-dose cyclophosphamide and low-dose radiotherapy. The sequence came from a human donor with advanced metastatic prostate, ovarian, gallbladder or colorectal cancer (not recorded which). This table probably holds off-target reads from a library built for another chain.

In DNA form, the CDR3 reads TGTGCCAGCAGCCCCTTTCTCCCTGTGGCGGGACAGTACGAGCAGTACTTC. Protein product: CASSPFLPVAGQYEQYF. This rearrangement joins TRBV3-1 to TRBJ2-7, with D possibly matching TRBD1 (7 bases). The V gene lost 4 bases and the J gene lost 4 bases, with 23 bases spanning the gap. The CDR3 has 17 residues. The germline V gene has CDR1 LGHDT and CDR2 YNNKEL (reference sequence).